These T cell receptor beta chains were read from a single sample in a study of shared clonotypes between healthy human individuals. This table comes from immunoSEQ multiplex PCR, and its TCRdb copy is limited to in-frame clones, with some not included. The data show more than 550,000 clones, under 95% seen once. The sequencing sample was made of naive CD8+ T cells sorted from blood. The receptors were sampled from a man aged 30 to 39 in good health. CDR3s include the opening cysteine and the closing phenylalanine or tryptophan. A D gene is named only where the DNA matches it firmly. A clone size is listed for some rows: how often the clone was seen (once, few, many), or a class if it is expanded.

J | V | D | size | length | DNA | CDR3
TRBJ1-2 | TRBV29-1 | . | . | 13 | TGCAGCGGAGAAACCCTCAGGGGAGATGGCTACACCTTC | CSGETLRGDGYTF
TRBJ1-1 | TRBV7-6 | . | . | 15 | TGTGCCAGCAGCTTATTCCGGACGCCGAACACTGAAGCTTTCTTT | CASSLFRTPNTEAFF
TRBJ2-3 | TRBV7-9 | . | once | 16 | TGTGCCAGCAGCCAGCTTCCGGTCCAGGGGAGTGATACGCAGTATTTT | CASSQLPVQGSDTQYF
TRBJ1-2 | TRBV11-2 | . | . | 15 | TGTGCCAGCAGCTTAGTTACCGGGCCATTCTATGGCTACACCTTC | CASSLVTGPFYGYTF
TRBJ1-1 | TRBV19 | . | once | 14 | TGTGCCAGTAGCCAAAGGGACGGTTTATCTGAAGCTTTCTTT | CASSQRDGLSEAFF
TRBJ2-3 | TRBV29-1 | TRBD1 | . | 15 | TGCAGCGTTGAAGGAGGCGACAGGGGTACAGATACGCAGTATTTT | CSVEGGDRGTDTQYF
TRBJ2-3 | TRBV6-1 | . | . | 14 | TGTGCCAGCAGTGAAGAACCGGCCACAGATACGCAGTATTTT | CASSEEPATDTQYF
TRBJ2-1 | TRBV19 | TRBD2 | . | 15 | TGTGCCAGTAGTATGAGCGGGAGCTCCTACAATGAGCAGTTCTTC | CASSMSGSSYNEQFF
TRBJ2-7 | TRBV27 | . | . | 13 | TGTGCCAGCGGTCCCCTGCGCTCCTACGAGCAGTACTTC | CASGPLRSYEQYF
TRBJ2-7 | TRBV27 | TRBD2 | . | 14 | TGTGCCAGCAGTATCACGCTAGCGGGAGCCGAGCAGTACTTC | CASSITLAGAEQYF
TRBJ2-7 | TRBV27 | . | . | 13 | TGTGCCAGCAGTTTGACCCCTTCCTACGAGCAGTACTTC | CASSLTPSYEQYF
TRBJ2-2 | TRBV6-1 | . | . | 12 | TGTGCCAGCAGGGGCGTTGGCGGGGAGCTGTTTTTT | CASRGVGGELFF
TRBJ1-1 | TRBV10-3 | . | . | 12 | TGTGCCATCAGACCGACGGGCACTGAAGCTTTCTTT | CAIRPTGTEAFF
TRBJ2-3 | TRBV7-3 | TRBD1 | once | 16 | TGTGCCAGCAGCCTCTCCGGGACAGGGGGCACAGATACGCAGTATTTT | CASSLSGTGGTDTQYF
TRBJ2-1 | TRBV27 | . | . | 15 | TGTGCCAGCAGTTCACGGGACACCGCCTACAATGAGCAGTTCTTC | CASSSRDTAYNEQFF
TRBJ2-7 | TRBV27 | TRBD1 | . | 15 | TGTGCCAGCCAGACCGGAGGACAGGCTCTGTACGAGCAGTACTTC | CASQTGGQALYEQYF
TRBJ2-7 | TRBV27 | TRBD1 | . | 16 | TGTGCCAGCAGTCTAGCCGGGACAGGGACTCTTTACGAGCAGTACTTC | CASSLAGTGTLYEQYF
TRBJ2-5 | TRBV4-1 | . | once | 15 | TGCGCCAGCAGCCAAGATAATGGGGTAAAAGAGACCCAGTACTTC | CASSQDNGVKETQYF
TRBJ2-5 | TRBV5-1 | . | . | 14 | TGCGCCAGCAGCTTGGAGGGATACCAAGAGACCCAGTACTTC | CASSLEGYQETQYF
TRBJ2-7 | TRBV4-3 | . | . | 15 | TGCGCCAGCAGCCAAGTGTTGGGTGGGCCCTACGAGCAGTACTTC | CASSQVLGGPYEQYF
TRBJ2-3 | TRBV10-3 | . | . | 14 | TGTGCCATCAGTTCCGGACCCCTCTCAGATACGCAGTATTTT | CAISSGPLSDTQYF
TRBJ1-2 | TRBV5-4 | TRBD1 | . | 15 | TGTGCCAGCAGCCGTGGGACAGAAAATAACTATGGCTACACCTTC | CASSRGTENNYGYTF
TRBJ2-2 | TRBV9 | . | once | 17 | TGTGCCAGCAGCGGGACAACCGGGACACGGAACACCGGGGAGCTGTTTTTT | CASSGTTGTRNTGELFF
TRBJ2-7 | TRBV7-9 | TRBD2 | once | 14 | TGTGCCAGCAGCCGGACTAGCGGGAGCTACGAGCAGTACTTC | CASSRTSGSYEQYF
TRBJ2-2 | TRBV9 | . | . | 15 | TGTGCCAGCAGTGTAGAGGGGTCGGTTACCGGGGAGCTGTTTTTT | CASSVEGSVTGELFF
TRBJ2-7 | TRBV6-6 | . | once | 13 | TGTGCCAGCAGTCCGGGTCCTCCCTACGAGCAGTACTTC | CASSPGPPYEQYF
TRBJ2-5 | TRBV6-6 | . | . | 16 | TGTGCCAGCAGCCAAGGACAGGCGGGGGTAGTTGGGACCCAGTACTTC | CASSQGQAGVVGTQYF
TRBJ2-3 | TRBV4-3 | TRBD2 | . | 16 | TGCGCCAGCAGCCGGTTTACTAGCGGGACCACAGATACGCAGTATTTT | CASSRFTSGTTDTQYF
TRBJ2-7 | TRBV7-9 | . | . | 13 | TGTGCCAGCAGCCTACGGGACATCTACGAGCAGTACTTC | CASSLRDIYEQYF
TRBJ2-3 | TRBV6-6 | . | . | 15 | TGTGCCAGCAGTTACTCGAGCCGCCGGGGGGATACGCAGTATTTT | CASSYSSRRGDTQYF
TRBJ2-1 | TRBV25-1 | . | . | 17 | TGTGCCAGCAGTGCCTCGTGGGGGGGCCTACCCTACAATGAGCAGTTCTTC | CASSASWGGLPYNEQFF
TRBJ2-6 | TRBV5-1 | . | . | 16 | TGCGCCAGCAGCCCCCGGGCCCCTGTGGGGGCCAACGTCCTGACTTTC | CASSPRAPVGANVLTF
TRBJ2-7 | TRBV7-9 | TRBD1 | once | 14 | TGTGCCAGCACCAAACGGGACAGGGCCTACGAGCAGTACTTC | CASTKRDRAYEQYF